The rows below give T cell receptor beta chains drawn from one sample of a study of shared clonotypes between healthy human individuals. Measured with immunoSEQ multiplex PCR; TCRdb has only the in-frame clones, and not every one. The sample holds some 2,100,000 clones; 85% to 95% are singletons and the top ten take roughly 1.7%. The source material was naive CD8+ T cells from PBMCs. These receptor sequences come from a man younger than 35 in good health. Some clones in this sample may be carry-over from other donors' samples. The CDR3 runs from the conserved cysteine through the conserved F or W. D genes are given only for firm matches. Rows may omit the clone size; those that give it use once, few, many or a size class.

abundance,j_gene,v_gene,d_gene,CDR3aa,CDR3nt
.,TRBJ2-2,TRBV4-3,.,CASSQDRQNTGELFF,TGCGCCAGCAGCCAAGATCGACAGAACACCGGGGAGCTGTTTTTT
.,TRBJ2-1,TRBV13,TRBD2,CASSPSPSGTFNEQFF,TGTGCCAGCAGCCCCAGCCCTAGCGGCACTTTCAATGAGCAGTTCTTC
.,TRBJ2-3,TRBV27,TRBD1,CASSNLLTGGTDTQYF,TGTGCCAGCAGTAATCTCCTGACAGGGGGCACAGATACGCAGTATTTT
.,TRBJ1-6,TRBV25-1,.,CASGWTEYNSPLHF,TGTGCCAGCGGGTGGACGGAATATAATTCACCCCTCCACTTT
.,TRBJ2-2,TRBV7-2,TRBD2,CASSSTSGRANTGELFF,TGTGCCAGCAGCTCTACTAGCGGGAGGGCAAACACCGGGGAGCTGTTTTTT
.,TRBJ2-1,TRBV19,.,CASSMGARYNEQFF,TGTGCCAGTAGTATGGGCGCCCGATACAATGAGCAGTTCTTC
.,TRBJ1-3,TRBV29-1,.,CSVEEGGPGNTIYF,TGCAGCGTTGAAGAAGGGGGGCCTGGAAACACCATATATTTT
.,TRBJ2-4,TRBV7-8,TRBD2,CASSLVLAGGPKAKNIQYF,TGTGCCAGCAGCTTAGTGCTAGCGGGAGGCCCAAAAGCCAAAAACATTCAGTACTTC
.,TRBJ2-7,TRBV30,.,CAWSVKSTYEQYF,TGTGCCTGGAGTGTAAAAAGTACCTACGAGCAGTACTTC
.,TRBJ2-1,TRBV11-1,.,CASSLVGAYNEQFF,TGTGCCAGCAGCTTAGTGGGAGCTTACAATGAGCAGTTCTTC
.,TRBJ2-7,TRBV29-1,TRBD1,CSVRHNRGRGYEQYF,TGCAGCGTCCGCCACAACAGGGGGCGCGGTTACGAGCAGTACTTC
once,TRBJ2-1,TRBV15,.,CATSRDIWGSPNNEQFF,TGTGCCACCAGCAGAGATATTTGGGGTTCCCCGAACAATGAGCAGTTCTTC
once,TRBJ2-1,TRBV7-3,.,CASSPSGGGEQFF,TGTGCCAGCAGCCCATCGGGCGGCGGTGAGCAGTTCTTC
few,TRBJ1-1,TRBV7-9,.,CASSYRDEAFF,TGTGCCAGCAGCTATAGAGATGAAGCTTTCTTT
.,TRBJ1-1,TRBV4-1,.,CASSQGGAITEAFF,TGCGCCAGCAGCCAAGGGGGGGCGATCACTGAAGCTTTCTTT
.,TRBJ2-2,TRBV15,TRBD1,CATSREGQYTGELFF,TGTGCCACCAGCAGAGAGGGACAGTACACCGGGGAGCTGTTTTTT
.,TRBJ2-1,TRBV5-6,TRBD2,CASSGGGSGRIYNEQFF,TGTGCCAGCAGCGGGGGAGGGAGCGGGAGAATCTACAATGAGCAGTTCTTC
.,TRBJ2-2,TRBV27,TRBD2,CASSPGTSLSTGELFF,TGTGCCAGCAGTCCCGGGACTAGCTTGTCCACCGGGGAGCTGTTTTTT
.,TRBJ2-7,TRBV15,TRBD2,CATSRDWTSGAYEQYF,TGTGCCACCAGCAGAGATTGGACTAGCGGGGCCTACGAGCAGTACTTC
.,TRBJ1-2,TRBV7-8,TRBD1,CASSPGQGGYGYTF,TGTGCCAGCAGCCCGGGACAGGGCGGATATGGCTACACCTTC
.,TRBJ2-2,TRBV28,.,CASSPRLGLAGELFF,TGTGCCAGCAGTCCGAGACTAGGGCTCGCCGGGGAGCTGTTTTTT
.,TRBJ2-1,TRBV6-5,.,CASSLGVEQFF,TGTGCCAGCAGTTTGGGGGTTGAGCAGTTCTTC
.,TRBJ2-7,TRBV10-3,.,CAISESEAYEQYF,TGTGCCATCAGTGAGTCCGAGGCCTACGAGCAGTACTTC
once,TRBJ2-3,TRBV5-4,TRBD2,CASSLGLADTDTQYF,TGTGCCAGCAGCTTGGGGCTAGCGGACACAGATACGCAGTATTTT
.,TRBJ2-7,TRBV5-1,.,CASSDPGEQYF,TGCGCCAGCAGCGACCCGGGGGAGCAGTACTTC
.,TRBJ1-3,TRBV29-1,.,CSVGMVSNSQFSGNTIYF,TGCAGCGTTGGAATGGTATCCAACTCCCAATTCTCTGGAAACACCATATATTTT
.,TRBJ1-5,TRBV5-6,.,CASSLAGTQPQHF,TGTGCCAGCAGCTTGGCTGGGACGCAGCCCCAGCATTTT
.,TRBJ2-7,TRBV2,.,CASRIEGRPNYEQYF,TGTGCCAGCAGGATCGAGGGCAGGCCAAACTACGAGCAGTACTTC
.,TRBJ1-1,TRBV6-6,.,CASSFPRTEAFF,TGTGCCAGCAGTTTCCCAAGGACTGAAGCTTTCTTT
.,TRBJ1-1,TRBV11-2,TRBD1,CASSYRGRGTEAFF,TGTGCCAGCAGTTACAGGGGTCGAGGAACTGAAGCTTTCTTT
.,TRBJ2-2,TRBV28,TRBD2,CASRAGLAVNTGELFF,TGTGCCAGCAGGGCGGGACTAGCGGTGAACACCGGGGAGCTGTTTTTT
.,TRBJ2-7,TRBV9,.,CASSVFPGSYEQYF,TGTGCCAGCAGCGTATTCCCGGGCTCCTACGAGCAGTACTTC
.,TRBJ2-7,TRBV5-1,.,CASSSSAQFYEQYF,TGCGCCAGCAGCTCTTCGGCCCAGTTCTACGAGCAGTACTTC
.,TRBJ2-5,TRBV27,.,CASWRDSLKETQYF,TGTGCCAGCTGGCGGGACTCCTTAAAAGAGACCCAGTACTTC
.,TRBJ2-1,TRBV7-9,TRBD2,CASTSGRNNEQFF,TGTGCCAGCACCAGCGGGAGAAACAATGAGCAGTTCTTC
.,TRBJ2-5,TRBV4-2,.,CASSPGWGAERVSRNGETQYF,TGTGCCAGCAGCCCGGGGTGGGGGGCGGAAAGAGTTAGCCGAAACGGAGAGACCCAGTACTTC
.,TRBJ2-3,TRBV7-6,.,CASSSRGASTDTQYF,TGTGCCAGCAGCTCCCGGGGTGCTAGCACAGATACGCAGTATTTT